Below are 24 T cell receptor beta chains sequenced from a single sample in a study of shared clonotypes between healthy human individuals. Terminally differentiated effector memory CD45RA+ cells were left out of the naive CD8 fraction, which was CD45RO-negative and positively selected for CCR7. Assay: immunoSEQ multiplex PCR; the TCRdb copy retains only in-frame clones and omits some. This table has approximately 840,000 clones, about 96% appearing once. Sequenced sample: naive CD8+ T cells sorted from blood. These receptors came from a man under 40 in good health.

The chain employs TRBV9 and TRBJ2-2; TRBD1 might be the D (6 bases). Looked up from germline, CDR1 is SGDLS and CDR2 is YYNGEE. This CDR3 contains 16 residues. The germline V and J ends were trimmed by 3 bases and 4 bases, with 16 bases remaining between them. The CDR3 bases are TGTGCCAGCAGCGCATACAGGGACACGGTCACCGGGGAGCTGTTTTTT. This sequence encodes CASSAYRDTVTGELFF.

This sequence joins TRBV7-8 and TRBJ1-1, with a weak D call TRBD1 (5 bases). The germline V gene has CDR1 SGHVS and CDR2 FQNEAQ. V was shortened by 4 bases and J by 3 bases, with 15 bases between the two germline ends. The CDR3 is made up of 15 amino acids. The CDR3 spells CASSSSGLWDTEAFF. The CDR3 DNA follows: TGTGCCAGCAGCTCATCAGGGCTTTGGGACACTGAAGCTTTCTTT.

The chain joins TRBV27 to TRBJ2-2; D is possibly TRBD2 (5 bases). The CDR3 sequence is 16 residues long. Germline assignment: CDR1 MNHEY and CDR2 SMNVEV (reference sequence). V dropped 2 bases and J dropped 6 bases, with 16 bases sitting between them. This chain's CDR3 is CASSLPSGIGAGELFF. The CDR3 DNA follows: TGTGCCAGCAGTTTACCGTCGGGAATCGGGGCCGGGGAGCTGTTTTTT.

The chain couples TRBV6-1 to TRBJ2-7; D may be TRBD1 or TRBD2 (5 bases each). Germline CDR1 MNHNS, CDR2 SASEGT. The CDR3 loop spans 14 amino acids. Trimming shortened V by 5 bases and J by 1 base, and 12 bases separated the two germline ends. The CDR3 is CASSWDGYSYEQYF. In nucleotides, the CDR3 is TGTGCCAGCAGTTGGGACGGTTATTCCTACGAGCAGTACTTC.

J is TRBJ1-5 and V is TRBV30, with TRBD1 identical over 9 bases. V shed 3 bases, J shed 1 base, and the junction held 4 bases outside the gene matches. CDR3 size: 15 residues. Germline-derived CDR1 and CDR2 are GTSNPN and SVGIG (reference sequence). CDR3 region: CAWSETGGSNQPQHF. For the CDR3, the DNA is TGTGCCTGGAGCGAGACAGGGGGAAGCAATCAGCCCCAGCATTTT.

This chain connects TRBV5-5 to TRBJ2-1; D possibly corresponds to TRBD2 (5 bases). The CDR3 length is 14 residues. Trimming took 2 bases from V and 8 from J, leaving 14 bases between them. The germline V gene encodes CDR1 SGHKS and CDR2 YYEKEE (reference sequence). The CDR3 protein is CASSFQRAGDEQFF. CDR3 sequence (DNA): TGTGCCAGCAGCTTTCAGAGGGCCGGCGATGAGCAGTTCTTC.

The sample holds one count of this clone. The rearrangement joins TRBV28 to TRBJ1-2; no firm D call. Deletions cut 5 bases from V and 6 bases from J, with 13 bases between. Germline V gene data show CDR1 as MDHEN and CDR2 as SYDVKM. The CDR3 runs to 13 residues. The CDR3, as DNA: TGTGCCAGCAGTCCCCCCGGAGTGGATGGCTACACCTTC. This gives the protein CASSPPGVDGYTF.

The CDR3 sequence is CASSPWTEYNEQFF. CDR3 DNA sequence: TGTGCCAGCAGTCCCTGGACAGAATACAATGAGCAGTTCTTC. This sequence joins TRBV6-6 and TRBJ2-1, with D maybe TRBD1 (6 bases). Trimming left V 5 bases short and J 4 bases short, with 12 bases between. Germline CDR1 MNHNY, CDR2 SVGAGI (reference sequence). The CDR3 consists of 14 residues.

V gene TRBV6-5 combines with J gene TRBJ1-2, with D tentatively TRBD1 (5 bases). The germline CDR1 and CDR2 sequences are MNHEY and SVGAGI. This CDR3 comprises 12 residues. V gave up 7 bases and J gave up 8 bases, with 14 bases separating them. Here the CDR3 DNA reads TGTGCCAGCACCTCGGGGCACGGAGGCTACACCTTC. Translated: CASTSGHGGYTF.

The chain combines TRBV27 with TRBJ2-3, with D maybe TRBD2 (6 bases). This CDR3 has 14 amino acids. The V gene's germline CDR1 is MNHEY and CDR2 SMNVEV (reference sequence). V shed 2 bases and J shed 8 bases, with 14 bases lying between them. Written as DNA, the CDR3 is TGTGCCAGCAGTTTAGGACTAATAAGGGGTACGCAGTATTTT. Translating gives CASSLGLIRGTQYF.

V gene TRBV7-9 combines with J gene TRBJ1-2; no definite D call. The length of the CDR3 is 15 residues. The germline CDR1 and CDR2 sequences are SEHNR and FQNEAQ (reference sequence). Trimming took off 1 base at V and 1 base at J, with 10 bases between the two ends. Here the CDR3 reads CASSLGSPDNYGYTF. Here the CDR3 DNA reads TGTGCCAGCAGCTTAGGTTCCCCAGATAACTATGGCTACACCTTC.

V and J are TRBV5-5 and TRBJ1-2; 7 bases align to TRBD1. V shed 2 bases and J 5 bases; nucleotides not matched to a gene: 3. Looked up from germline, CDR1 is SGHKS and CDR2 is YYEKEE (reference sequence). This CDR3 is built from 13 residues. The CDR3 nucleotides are TGTGCCAGCAGCTTAACAGGGGAATATGGCTACACCTTC. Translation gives CASSLTGEYGYTF.

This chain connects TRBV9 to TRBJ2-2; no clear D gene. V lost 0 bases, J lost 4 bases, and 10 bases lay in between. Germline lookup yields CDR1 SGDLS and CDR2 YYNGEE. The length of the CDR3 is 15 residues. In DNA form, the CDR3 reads TGTGCCAGCAGCGTAGATGGTCCGGGCACCGGGGAGCTGTTTTTT. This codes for CASSVDGPGTGELFF.

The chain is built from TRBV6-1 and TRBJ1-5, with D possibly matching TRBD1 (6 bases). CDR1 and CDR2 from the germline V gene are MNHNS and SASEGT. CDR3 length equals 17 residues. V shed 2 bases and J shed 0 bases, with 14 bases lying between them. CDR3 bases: TGTGCCAGCAGTGAATTAAGGGGGAGGAATAGCAATCAGCCCCAGCATTTT. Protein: CASSELRGRNSNQPQHF.

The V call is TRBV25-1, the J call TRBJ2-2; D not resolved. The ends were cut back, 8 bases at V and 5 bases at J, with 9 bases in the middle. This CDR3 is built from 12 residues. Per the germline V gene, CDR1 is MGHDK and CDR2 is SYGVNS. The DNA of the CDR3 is TGTGCCAGCGCAGGTCTAACCGGGGAGCTGTTTTTT. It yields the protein CASAGLTGELFF. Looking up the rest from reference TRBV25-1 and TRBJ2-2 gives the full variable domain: EADIYQTPRYLVIGTGKKITLECSQTMGHDKMYWYQQDPGMELHLIHYSYGVNSTEKGDLSSESTVSRIRTEHFPLTLESARPSHTSQYLCASAGLTGELFFGEGSRLTVL.

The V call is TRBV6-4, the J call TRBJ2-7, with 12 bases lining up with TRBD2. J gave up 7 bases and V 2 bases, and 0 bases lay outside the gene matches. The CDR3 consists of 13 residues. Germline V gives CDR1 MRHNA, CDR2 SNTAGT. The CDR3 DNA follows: TGTGCCAGCAGTGACGGACTAGCGGGAGAGCAGTACTTC. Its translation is CASSDGLAGEQYF.

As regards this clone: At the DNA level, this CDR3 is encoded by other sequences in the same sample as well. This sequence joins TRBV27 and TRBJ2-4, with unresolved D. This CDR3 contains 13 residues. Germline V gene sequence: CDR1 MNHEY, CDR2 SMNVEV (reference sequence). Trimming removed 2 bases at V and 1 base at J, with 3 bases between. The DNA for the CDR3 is TGTGCCAGCAGTTTAAGCGCCAAAAACATTCAGTACTTC. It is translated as CASSLSAKNIQYF.

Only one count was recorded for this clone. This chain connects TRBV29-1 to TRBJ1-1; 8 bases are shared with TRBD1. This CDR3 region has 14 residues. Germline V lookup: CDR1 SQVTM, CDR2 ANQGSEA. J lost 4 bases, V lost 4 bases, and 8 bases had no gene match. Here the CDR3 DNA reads TGCAGCGTTGGGGACAGGATTATGGTCACTGAAGCTTTCTTT. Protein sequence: CSVGDRIMVTEAFF. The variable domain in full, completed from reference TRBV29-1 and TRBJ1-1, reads SAVISQKPSRDICQRGTSLTIQCQVDSQVTMMFWYRQQPGQSLTLIATANQGSEATYESGFVIDKFPISRPNLTFSTLTVSNMSPEDSSIYLCSVGDRIMVTEAFFGQGTRLTVV.

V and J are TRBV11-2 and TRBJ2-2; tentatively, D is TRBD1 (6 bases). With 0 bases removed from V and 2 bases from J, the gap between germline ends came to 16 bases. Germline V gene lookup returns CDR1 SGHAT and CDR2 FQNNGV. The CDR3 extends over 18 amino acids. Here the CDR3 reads CASSLDQWQGFNTGELFF. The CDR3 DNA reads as TGTGCCAGCAGCTTAGATCAGTGGCAGGGGTTTAACACCGGGGAGCTGTTTTTT. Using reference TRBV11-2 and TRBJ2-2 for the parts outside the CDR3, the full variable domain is EAGVAQSPRYKIIEKRQSVAFWCNPISGHATLYWYQQILGQGPKLLIQFQNNGVVDDSQLPKDRFSAERLKGVDSTLKIQPAKLEDSAVYLCASSLDQWQGFNTGELFFGEGSRLTVL.

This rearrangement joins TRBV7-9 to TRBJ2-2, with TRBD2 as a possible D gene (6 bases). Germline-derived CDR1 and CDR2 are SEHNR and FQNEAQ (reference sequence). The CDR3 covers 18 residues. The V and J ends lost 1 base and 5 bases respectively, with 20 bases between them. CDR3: CASSLVGGGVVGTGELFF. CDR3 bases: TGTGCCAGCAGCTTAGTCGGTGGAGGGGTCGTAGGAACCGGGGAGCTGTTTTTT.

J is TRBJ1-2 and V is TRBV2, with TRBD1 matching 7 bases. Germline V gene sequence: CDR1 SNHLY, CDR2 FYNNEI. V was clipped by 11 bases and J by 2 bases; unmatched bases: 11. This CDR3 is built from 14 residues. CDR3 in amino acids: CASLRDSENYGYTF. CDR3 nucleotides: TGTGCCTCGCTCCGGGACAGCGAGAACTATGGCTACACCTTC.

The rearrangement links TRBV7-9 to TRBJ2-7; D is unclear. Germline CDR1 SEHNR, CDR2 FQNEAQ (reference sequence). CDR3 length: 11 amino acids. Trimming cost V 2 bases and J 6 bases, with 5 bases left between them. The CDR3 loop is CASSLTGEQYF. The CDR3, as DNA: TGTGCCAGCAGCTTAACGGGCGAGCAGTACTTC. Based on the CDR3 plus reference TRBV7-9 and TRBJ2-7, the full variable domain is DTGVSQNPRHKITKRGQNVTFRCDPISEHNRLYWYRQTLGQGPEFLTYFQNEAQLEKSRLLSDRFSAERPKGSFSTLEIQRTEQGDSAMYLCASSLTGEQYFGPGTRLTVT.

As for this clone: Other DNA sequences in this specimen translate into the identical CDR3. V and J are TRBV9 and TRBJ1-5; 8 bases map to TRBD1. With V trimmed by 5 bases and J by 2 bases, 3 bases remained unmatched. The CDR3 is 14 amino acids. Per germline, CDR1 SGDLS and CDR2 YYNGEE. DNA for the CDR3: TGTGCCAGCAGTCCAGGGGGCGGCAATCAGCCCCAGCATTTT. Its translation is CASSPGGGNQPQHF.

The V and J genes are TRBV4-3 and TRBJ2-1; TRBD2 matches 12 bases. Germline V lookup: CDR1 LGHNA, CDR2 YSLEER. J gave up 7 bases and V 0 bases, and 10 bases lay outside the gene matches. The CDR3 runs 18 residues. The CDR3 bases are TGCGCCAGCAGCCAAGATACCCTAGCGGGAGGGCTAGGAAATGAGCAGTTCTTC. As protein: CASSQDTLAGGLGNEQFF.